This passage covers 24 T cell receptor beta chains from one sample sequenced in a study of graft-versus-host responses after intestinal transplantation (dated by TCRdb to the early 2020s). Library generation was performed with the immunoSEQ multiplex PCR assay. Here the immuneACCESS table is served through TCRdb, limited to in-frame sequences with V and J called. Missing clones are a known gap in these copies; in checked studies unresolved V genes cover under half, and the rest lacks a known reason. This sample comprises under 80,000 clones, roughly 90% of them detected only once. Jointly, the top ten make up approximately 0.73% of the sample. The sample was PBMCs, taken 98 days after intestinal transplantation. These receptors all stem from a human patient who received an intestinal transplant, so some T cells may come from the graft donor.

The chain employs TRBV6-5 and TRBJ1-1; D gene ambiguous. Trimming shortened V by 5 bases and J by 1 base, and 8 bases separated the two germline ends. Germline CDR1 MNHEY, CDR2 SVGAGI. This CDR3 contains 13 residues. CDR3 nucleotides: TGTGCCAGCAGTAAGGGAGGGAACACTGAAGCTTTCTTT. Translated: CASSKGGNTEAFF.

The chain carries TRBV11-2 and TRBJ2-7, with unresolved D. Germline CDR1 and CDR2: SGHAT and FQNNGV. The CDR3 has 12 amino acids. Trimming stripped 4 bases from V and 7 bases from J, with 11 bases between. CDR3 coding DNA: TGTGCCAGCAGCTCGTTGGAGATGGAGCAGTACTTC. Its translation: CASSSLEMEQYF.

This clone was seen only once. The rearrangement uses TRBV6-4 and TRBJ2-1; unclear D gene. CDR1 is MRHNA, CDR2 SNTAGT, per germline. This CDR3 contains 13 residues. Trimming shortened V by 6 bases and J by 4 bases, and 10 bases separated the two germline ends. CDR3 nucleotides: TGTGCCAGCAGCGCCAACGAGTACAATGAGCAGTTCTTC. Encoded protein: CASSANEYNEQFF.

The chain couples TRBV28 to TRBJ2-7; 8 positions match TRBD1. From germline, CDR1 is MDHEN and CDR2 SYDVKM. Losses at the gene ends were 4 bases for V and 4 bases for J; bases not matched to a gene: 6. The CDR3 length is 14 residues. CDR3: CASSSDRGSYEQYF. The CDR3 bases are TGTGCCAGCAGTTCCGACAGGGGCAGTTACGAGCAGTACTTC.

The chain combines TRBV19 with TRBJ1-3; possible D gene TRBD1, 5 bases. This CDR3 has 13 amino acids. Per the germline V gene, CDR1 is LNHDA and CDR2 is SQIVND (reference sequence). V lost 10 bases and J 5 bases, leaving 15 bases between the germline ends. CDR3 region: CAKSGDGRNTIYF. CDR3 nucleotide sequence: TGTGCCAAATCCGGGGACGGACGAAACACCATATATTTT.

This sequence joins TRBV7-6 and TRBJ1-1; D may be TRBD1 (6 bases). Germline V lookup: CDR1 SGHVS, CDR2 FNYEAQ. The CDR3 is made up of 17 amino acids. Trimming removed 4 bases from V and 3 bases from J, with 21 bases in between. As DNA, the CDR3 is TGTGCCAGCAGCTCCTTGTTAGGCCGGGACACCTACACTGAAGCTTTCTTT. Protein product: CASSSLLGRDTYTEAFF.

This chain uses TRBV6-1 with TRBJ2-3; a weak D match, TRBD1 (6 bases). V lost 6 bases and J 2 bases, leaving 15 bases between the germline ends. Germline V gives CDR1 MNHNS, CDR2 SASEGT. The CDR3 extends over 15 amino acids. Written as DNA, the CDR3 is TGTGCCAGCAGCCCGCCGGACAGATACACAGATACGCAGTATTTT. Encoded protein: CASSPPDRYTDTQYF.

The chain links TRBV5-4 to TRBJ2-3; no firm D call. The V and J ends lost 1 base and 5 bases respectively, with 14 bases between them. This CDR3 contains 15 residues. Germline V lookup: CDR1 SGHNT, CDR2 YYREEE (reference sequence). The CDR3 sequence: CASSLFGGSRDTQYF. CDR3 nucleotide sequence: TGTGCCAGCAGCTTGTTTGGCGGTTCGCGAGATACGCAGTATTTT.

This chain uses TRBV5-1 with TRBJ2-7; 8 bases fit TRBD1. In germline, CDR1 is SGHRS, CDR2 YFSETQ. The CDR3 covers 17 residues. With V trimmed by 1 base and J by 2 bases, 11 bases remained unmatched. The CDR3 nucleotides are TGCGCCAGCAGCTTGATGGAAGCCGGGACAGGCACCTACGAGCAGTACTTC. As protein: CASSLMEAGTGTYEQYF.

This rearrangement joins TRBV28 to TRBJ1-5, with D unresolved. This CDR3 comprises 13 residues. Germline loops: CDR1 MDHEN, CDR2 SYDVKM. With 4 bases removed from V and 1 base from J, the gap between germline ends came to 5 bases. CDR3 in DNA: TGTGCCAGCAGTTCCTACAGCAATCAGCCCCAGCATTTT. It is translated as CASSSYSNQPQHF.

This clone has just one count. The chain combines TRBV5-6 with TRBJ1-5; D possibly corresponds to TRBD1 (5 bases). Germline CDR1 SGHDT, CDR2 YYEEEE. V dropped 1 base and J dropped 5 bases, with 7 bases sitting between them. The length of the CDR3 is 13 residues. The CDR3 region has the DNA TGTGCCAGCAGCTTGTTACAGGATCAGCCCCAGCATTTT. Translating gives CASSLLQDQPQHF.

This clone was recorded a few times. V is TRBV6-1 and J is TRBJ1-6; 8 positions match TRBD1. The CDR3 runs 17 residues. Trimming at V came to 3 bases and at J to 0 bases, leaving 4 bases not matched to a gene. Germline values: CDR1 MNHNS, CDR2 SASEGT. CDR3 nucleotide sequence: TGTGCCAGCAGTGATAGACAGGGGCTCTCCTATAATTCACCCCTCCACTTT. Amino acids: CASSDRQGLSYNSPLHF.

This chain connects TRBV6-6 to TRBJ2-7, with D possibly TRBD1 on 6 matching bases. There are 15 residues in the CDR3. Trimming removed 4 bases from V and 6 bases from J, with 19 bases in between. Germline V lookup: CDR1 MNHNY, CDR2 SVGAGI (reference sequence). CDR3 region: CASSFYRDLGSEQYF. CDR3 DNA: TGTGCCAGCAGTTTCTACAGGGATTTGGGTTCCGAGCAGTACTTC.

The chain joins TRBV15 to TRBJ1-2; perhaps TRBD1 as D (6 bases). CDR1 and CDR2 (germline): LNHNV, YYDKDF (reference sequence). CDR3 length equals 13 residues. The V end was cut by 6 bases, the J end by 4 bases, with 12 bases between. The CDR3 DNA reads as TGTGCCACCAGTCCGACAGGCCTCTATGGCTACACCTTC. Protein product: CATSPTGLYGYTF.

CDR3 in amino acids: CSVEDLWVGGTEAFF. The CDR3 DNA follows: TGCAGCGTTGAAGATCTTTGGGTCGGTGGCACTGAAGCTTTCTTT. The rearrangement links TRBV29-1 to TRBJ1-1; D not resolved. This CDR3 has 15 residues. Trimming left V 0 bases short and J 4 bases short, with 15 bases between. The germline V gene encodes CDR1 SQVTM and CDR2 ANQGSEA.

The V gene is TRBV11-2, the J gene TRBJ2-7; 9 positions agree with TRBD2. The trim removed 4 bases at V and 11 bases at J, leaving 12 bases unmatched. This CDR3 is 14 amino acids long. CDR1 SGHAT and CDR2 FQNNGV come from the germline V gene. The CDR3 is CASSSGVLAGRKYF. CDR3 sequence (DNA): TGTGCCAGCAGCTCGGGGGTACTAGCGGGCCGAAAGTACTTC. Looking up the rest from reference TRBV11-2 and TRBJ2-7 gives the full variable domain: EAGVAQSPRYKIIEKRQSVAFWCNPISGHATLYWYQQILGQGPKLLIQFQNNGVVDDSQLPKDRFSAERLKGVDSTLKIQPAKLEDSAVYLCASSSGVLAGRKYFGPGTRLTVT.

The CDR3 is CATSRDRALSYEQYF. In DNA, the CDR3 is TGTGCCACCAGCAGAGATCGGGCGCTCTCCTACGAGCAGTACTTC. This chain links TRBV15 with TRBJ2-7; D gene unclear. The CDR3 totals 15 residues. Germline values: CDR1 LNHNV, CDR2 YYDKDF (reference sequence). V was pared by 0 bases and J by 0 bases, with 9 bases between.

V and J are TRBV5-5 and TRBJ2-2, with D hard to call. Per the germline V gene, CDR1 is SGHKS and CDR2 is YYEKEE (reference sequence). CDR3 length equals 13 residues. Trimming pared 1 base from V and 6 bases from J, leaving 7 bases between. CDR3 in DNA: TGTGCCAGCAGCTTGAACGGGCCCGGGGAGCTGTTTTTT. Amino acid sequence: CASSLNGPGELFF.

This rearrangement joins TRBV27 to TRBJ2-7; 9 positions agree with TRBD2. V shed 4 bases, J shed 3 bases, and the junction held 7 bases outside the gene matches. Germline CDR1 and CDR2: MNHEY and SMNVEV (reference sequence). The CDR3 loop spans 15 amino acids. As DNA, the CDR3 is TGTGCCAGCAGTTGCCTACTAGCGGGCCTCTACGAGCAGTACTTC. It encodes CASSCLLAGLYEQYF.

J is TRBJ2-2 and V is TRBV7-3; 11 bases agree with TRBD2. The CDR3 covers 15 residues. V was pared by 6 bases and J by 5 bases, with 5 bases of the junction left unmatched. From germline, CDR1 is SGHTA and CDR2 FQGTGA. The CDR3 here is CASRVTSGSTGELFF. CDR3 coding DNA: TGTGCCAGCAGGGTAACTAGCGGGAGTACCGGGGAGCTGTTTTTT.

The rearrangement joins TRBV6-6 to TRBJ2-5, with a possible D match to TRBD1 (7 bases). The CDR3 contains 13 residues. Deletions cut 6 bases from V and 5 bases from J, with 13 bases between. Germline V gene data show CDR1 as MNHNY and CDR2 as SVGAGI (reference sequence). The CDR3: CASRLTGRETQYF. DNA for the CDR3: TGTGCCAGCAGATTGACAGGGAGGGAGACCCAGTACTTC.

V usage is TRBV11-2 and J usage is TRBJ2-3, with a possible D match to TRBD1 (5 bases). Trimming took 0 bases from V and 2 from J, leaving 9 bases between them. This CDR3 spans 15 amino acids. Germline values: CDR1 SGHAT, CDR2 FQNNGV. The CDR3 is CASSLDQGPTDTQYF. The CDR3 DNA reads TGTGCCAGCAGCTTAGATCAGGGCCCCACAGATACGCAGTATTTT.

The chain joins TRBV5-5 to TRBJ1-1, with D uncertain. Trimming left V 6 bases short and J 0 bases short, with 15 bases between. The CDR3 length is 15 residues. The germline gives CDR1 SGHKS, CDR2 YYEKEE (reference sequence). In DNA, the CDR3 is TGTGCCAGCATCTTTAATACCGGGTTGAACACTGAAGCTTTCTTT. Amino acid sequence: CASIFNTGLNTEAFF.

V gene TRBV7-9 combines with J gene TRBJ2-3, with 7 bases aligning to TRBD1. The CDR3 spans 17 residues. Losses at the gene ends were 0 bases for V and 2 bases for J; bases not matched to a gene: 8. Germline loops: CDR1 SEHNR, CDR2 FQNEAQ (reference sequence). CDR3 sequence: CASSLAWDGTATDTQYF. CDR3 bases: TGTGCCAGCAGCTTAGCTTGGGATGGGACAGCCACAGATACGCAGTATTTT. The entire variable domain, with the rest obtained from reference TRBV7-9 and TRBJ2-3, is as follows: DTGVSQNPRHKITKRGQNVTFRCDPISEHNRLYWYRQTLGQGPEFLTYFQNEAQLEKSRLLSDRFSAERPKGSFSTLEIQRTEQGDSAMYLCASSLAWDGTATDTQYFGPGTRLTVL.